Shown below are 20 T cell receptor beta chains from a single sample sequenced in a study of beta chain features in type 1 diabetes. Study findings and constraints: A moderate, significant TCRB CDR3 shortening appeared in type 1 diabetes across four CD4+ subsets.

These receptors have no known antigen. Expressed TCRB transcripts got sequenced, as all isolated RNA was reverse transcribed. Only in-frame clones appear in the TCRdb table, and some are missing; sequencing was by immunoSEQ multiplex PCR. The sample comprises around 250,000 clones, approximately 24% of which are singletons, and 0.012% rests with the top ten. Specimen: naive CD4+ T cells from blood. The receptors shown here come from a woman in her twenties or thirties with type 1 diabetes.

This clone was counted only a few times. The chain recombines TRBV30 with TRBJ1-2, with TRBD1 as a possible D gene (6 bases). This CDR3 comprises 13 residues. Germline loops: CDR1 GTSNPN, CDR2 SVGIG (reference sequence). In nucleotides, the CDR3 is TGTGCTCACCGACGGGGGGCCGGCTATGGCTACACCTTC. It translates to CAHRRGAGYGYTF. The full variable domain, its missing parts supplied by reference TRBV30 and TRBJ1-2, is SQTIHQWPATLVQPVGSPLSLECTVEGTSNPNLYWYRQAAGRGLQLLFYSVGIGQISSEVPQNLSASRPQDRQFILSSKKLLLSDSGFYLCAHRRGAGYGYTFGSGTRLTVV.

The chain combines TRBV30 with TRBJ2-5; tentative D call: TRBD1 (6 bases). V was clipped by 7 bases and J by 5 bases, with 23 bases between them. This CDR3 is 15 amino acids long. In germline, CDR1 is GTSNPN, CDR2 SVGIG (reference sequence). CDR3 residues: CASSIPLGGAETQYF. The CDR3 nucleotides are TGTGCCTCCTCAATCCCCCTAGGGGGAGCGGAGACCCAGTACTTC.

For the CDR3, the DNA is TGTGCCAGCAGAAAACCGACAGGGGGCGACTATGGCTACACCTTC. Amino acids: CASRKPTGGDYGYTF. V and J are TRBV27 and TRBJ1-2; 10 bases are shared with TRBD1. J lost 3 bases, V lost 6 bases, and 7 bases had no gene match. The CDR3 length is 15 residues. CDR1 and CDR2 (germline): MNHEY, SMNVEV (reference sequence).

This clone was seen a handful of times. The rearrangement links TRBV2 to TRBJ2-1; 11 bases fit TRBD2. This CDR3 spans 15 amino acids. V was clipped by 8 bases and J by 7 bases; unmatched bases: 10. The germline CDR1 and CDR2 sequences are SNHLY and FYNNEI. CDR3 amino acids: CASEIAGGRGNEQFF. The CDR3 DNA reads as TGTGCCAGCGAAATAGCGGGAGGGCGGGGAAATGAGCAGTTCTTC.

V and J are TRBV29-1 and TRBJ1-3; unclear D gene. CDR3 length: 13 residues. In germline, CDR1 is SQVTM, CDR2 ANQGSEA. Trimming took off 2 bases at V and 2 bases at J, with 7 bases between the two ends. CDR3 amino acids: CSVELTAGNTIYF. The CDR3 bases are TGCAGCGTTGAACTAACTGCTGGAAACACCATATATTTT.

This clone was seen more than once but under ten times. V usage is TRBV28 and J usage is TRBJ1-2; a weak D match, TRBD1 (6 bases). The CDR3 has 11 residues. Germline-derived CDR1 and CDR2 are MDHEN and SYDVKM. CDR3 loop: CATGTNYGYTF. DNA of the CDR3: TGTGCTACAGGGACCAACTATGGCTACACCTTC.

The J gene is TRBJ1-4, the V gene TRBV5-1; D is uncertain. V shed 6 bases and J shed 7 bases, with 10 bases lying between them. This CDR3 contains 12 residues. The germline V gene has CDR1 SGHRS and CDR2 YFSETQ. CDR3 region: CASNRDLEKLFF. The CDR3 DNA reads TGCGCCAGCAATCGGGATCTTGAAAAACTGTTTTTT.

The V and J genes are TRBV9 and TRBJ2-3; 9 bases map to TRBD1. The CDR3 totals 15 residues. Trimming at V came to 3 bases and at J to 3 bases, leaving 5 bases not matched to a gene. Germline values: CDR1 SGDLS, CDR2 YYNGEE. The CDR3 reads CASSAGTGNTDTQYF. The CDR3 nucleotides are TGTGCCAGCAGCGCTGGGACAGGGAATACAGATACGCAGTATTTT.

The chain carries TRBV6-5 and TRBJ1-5, with D unclear. The V end lost 6 bases, the J end lost 0 bases, and 6 bases lay between the germline ends. This CDR3 is built from 13 residues. CDR1 and CDR2 from the germline V gene are MNHEY and SVGAGI. For the CDR3, the DNA is TGTGCCAGCAGCTCCTATAGCAATCAGCCCCAGCATTTT. Translation: CASSSYSNQPQHF.

As for this clone: Other nucleotide sequences from this sample produce the same CDR3. The V gene is TRBV18, the J gene TRBJ2-7; the D gene is possibly TRBD1 (5 bases). Deletions cut 6 bases from V and 0 bases from J, with 12 bases between. CDR1 and CDR2 (germline): KGHSH, LQKENI. This CDR3 region has 14 residues. The CDR3 region has the DNA TGTGCCAGCTCTACAGGCCTTAGCTCCTACGAGCAGTACTTC. It translates to CASSTGLSSYEQYF.

This clone has more than one count but fewer than ten. The chain employs TRBV30 and TRBJ2-7, with D uncertain. Between the trimmed V and J ends, which lost 3 bases and 4 bases, there was a span of 7 bases. CDR3 size: 11 residues. Germline V CDR1 and CDR2: GTSNPN, SVGIG (reference sequence). In DNA, the CDR3 is TGTGCCTGGAGCCTACAGTACGAGCAGTACTTC. Translated, it gives CAWSLQYEQYF.

This clone has just a few counts. This chain links TRBV7-9 with TRBJ2-1; 10 nucleotides match TRBD2. CDR1 SEHNR and CDR2 FQNEAQ come from the germline V gene (reference sequence). J lost 8 bases, V lost 11 bases, and 18 bases had no gene match. The CDR3 consists of 16 residues. The CDR3 sequence is CAAPSGLARSWDEQFF. For the CDR3, the DNA is TGTGCCGCCCCCTCGGGACTAGCGAGGTCATGGGATGAGCAGTTCTTC.

The chain is built from TRBV5-4 and TRBJ2-4; 9 nucleotides align to TRBD2. CDR1 and CDR2 from the germline V gene are SGHNT and YYREEE (reference sequence). The CDR3 consists of 15 residues. Trimming cost V 9 bases and J 5 bases; bases outside gene matches: 12. The CDR3 here is CATTAGGPDENIQYF. CDR3 DNA: TGTGCCACTACGGCGGGAGGGCCCGACGAAAACATTCAGTACTTC.

V gene TRBV5-1 combines with J gene TRBJ1-1; 8 nucleotides agree with TRBD1. Per germline, CDR1 SGHRS and CDR2 YFSETQ. The CDR3 covers 14 residues. V gave up 2 bases and J gave up 5 bases; unmatched junction bases: 5. CDR3 bases: TGCGCCAGCAGCTTTACAGGGGGTTCGACTGAAGCTTTCTTT. Protein product: CASSFTGGSTEAFF. Combining the CDR3 with reference TRBV5-1 and TRBJ1-1 gives the whole variable domain KAGVTQTPRYLIKTRGQQVTLSCSPISGHRSVSWYQQTPGQGLQFLFEYFSETQRNKGNFPGRFSGRQFSNSRSEMNVSTLELGDSALYLCASSFTGGSTEAFFGQGTRLTVV.

This chain links TRBV5-1 with TRBJ2-7, with 7 bases matching TRBD1. Germline trimming cut 3 bases from V and 3 bases from J; bases unmatched to any gene: 6. This CDR3 has 14 residues. Germline lookup yields CDR1 SGHRS and CDR2 YFSETQ. This CDR3 reads CASSSRDSYYEQYF. In DNA form, the CDR3 reads TGCGCCAGCAGCTCCCGGGACAGCTACTACGAGCAGTACTTC.

This clone was counted only a few times. This chain uses TRBV4-2 with TRBJ2-1; possible D gene TRBD2, 6 bases. Germline V gives CDR1 LGHNA, CDR2 YNFKEQ. The length of the CDR3 is 12 residues. V was trimmed by 1 base and J by 10 bases, leaving 8 bases between them. In DNA form, the CDR3 reads TGTGCCAGCAGCCAAGCGGCGGGAGAGCAGTTCTTC. It specifies CASSQAAGEQFF.

This rearrangement joins TRBV9 to TRBJ1-1; D possibly corresponds to TRBD1 (5 bases). Germline lookup yields CDR1 SGDLS and CDR2 YYNGEE. Deletions cut 3 bases from V and 3 bases from J, with 12 bases between. The CDR3 totals 14 residues. Written as DNA, the CDR3 is TGTGCCAGCAGCGAGGGGAATGAGGACACTGAAGCTTTCTTT. Translated: CASSEGNEDTEAFF.

The genes are TRBV5-1 and TRBJ1-1; D unclear. Deletions cut 2 bases from V and 3 bases from J, with 14 bases between. CDR3 length: 15 amino acids. Per germline, CDR1 SGHRS and CDR2 YFSETQ. CDR3 DNA sequence: TGCGCCAGCAGCTTAACCACCTCCCGGGACACTGAAGCTTTCTTT. Protein: CASSLTTSRDTEAFF.

This clone turned up a few times. The chain couples TRBV30 to TRBJ2-3; 12 positions agree with TRBD2. Germline values: CDR1 GTSNPN, CDR2 SVGIG (reference sequence). The J segment lost 2 bases and the V segment lost 4 bases, leaving 10 bases of the junction unmatched. CDR3 size: 17 residues. The CDR3 spells CAWNRYRTSGNTDTQYF. Here the CDR3 DNA reads TGTGCCTGGAATAGATATAGGACTAGCGGGAACACAGATACGCAGTATTTT.

The chain carries TRBV5-4 and TRBJ1-1; 7 bases fit TRBD1. V lost 3 bases and J lost 1; bases outside the gene matches: 3. CDR1 SGHNT and CDR2 YYREEE come from the germline V gene (reference sequence). CDR3 length: 14 amino acids. This chain's CDR3 is CASSSQGGNTEAFF. The CDR3 DNA reads as TGTGCCAGCAGCTCGCAGGGGGGGAACACTGAAGCTTTCTTT. Complete variable domain (other parts from reference TRBV5-4 and TRBJ1-1): ETGVTQSPTHLIKTRGQQVTLRCSSQSGHNTVSWYQQALGQGPQFIFQYYREEENGRGNFPPRFSGLQFPNYSSELNVNALELDDSALYLCASSSQGGNTEAFFGQGTRLTVV.